The 13 T cell receptor beta chains presented below share a single source sample, sequenced in a study of post-analysis software for immune sequencing data. The library was made from cDNA and included unique molecular identifiers. MiXCR was run by TCRdb on the PCR reads, yielding one entry per CDR3 protein. The table lists roughly 800,000 distinct CDR3 sequences, around 45% of them singletons. Study conclusions and caveats: In patients, TRBV5-6, TRBV5-1 and TRBV20-1 belonged to roughly five TRBV segments found more frequently than in controls.

Their target antigens are unknown. Sequencing was carried out using blood. Every receptor here comes from a girl aged 5-17 years with multiple sclerosis.

The chain employs TRBV7-8 and TRBJ2-6; no definite D call. The germline CDR1 and CDR2 sequences are SGHVS and FQNEAQ. The CDR3 loop spans 16 amino acids. V shed 6 bases and J shed 0 bases, with 12 bases lying between them. CDR3 sequence (DNA): TGTGCCAGCAGTCCCTCCGTTCCCTCTGGGGCCAACGTCCTGACTTTC. It translates to CASSPSVPSGANVLTF.

Regarding this clonotype: One end of the junction varies from germline; a read error may be responsible. The V gene is TRBV7-7, the J gene TRBJ2-5; D may match TRBD1 or TRBD2 (5 bases each). Germline V gives CDR1 SSHAT, CDR2 FNYEAQ (reference sequence). The length of the CDR3 is 14 residues. The DNA of the CDR3 is TGTGCTAGCAGCCCCGGGACGAATAAAGAGACCCAGTACTTC. Amino acid sequence: CASSPGTNKETQYF.

The CDR3 DNA sequence: TGTGCCAGCAGGACGGGACTAGCGGACTCCTACGAGCAGTACTTC. Its protein is CASRTGLADSYEQYF. The V gene is TRBV12-3 or TRBV12-4, the J gene TRBJ2-7; the match to TRBD2 covers 11 bases. Losses at the gene ends were 6 bases for V and 0 bases for J; bases not matched to a gene: 4. The CDR3 has 15 amino acids.

This clonotype is a singleton in its sample. The rearrangement links TRBV20-1 to TRBJ1-2; a weak D match, TRBD1 (6 bases). V dropped 5 bases and J dropped 6 bases, with 13 bases sitting between them. The CDR3 has 12 amino acids. Germline V gives CDR1 DFQATT, CDR2 SNEGSKA (reference sequence). CDR3 in amino acids: CSAQQGRDGYTF. CDR3 bases: TGCAGTGCTCAACAGGGCCGAGATGGCTACACCTTC.

V usage is TRBV5-4 and J usage is TRBJ2-3; D gene unclear. Germline CDR1 is SGHNT and CDR2 is YYREEE (reference sequence). CDR3 length: 15 residues. The V end lost 4 bases, the J end lost 2 bases, and 14 bases lay between the germline ends. The CDR3 nucleotides read TGTGCCAGCAGCCCGGCGGCAGCTCACACAGATACGCAGTATTTT. Its translation is CASSPAAAHTDTQYF.

The rearrangement joins TRBV5-1 to TRBJ2-1, with D possibly called TRBD1 or TRBD2 (6 bases each). The J call is in doubt because the DNA end fits TRBJ2-7 better. The germline V gene has CDR1 SGHRS and CDR2 YFSETQ. The CDR3 covers 17 residues. The chain's CDR3 is CASSLAVGGGFWDEQYF. CDR3 sequence (DNA): TGCGCCAGCAGCTTGGCCGTGGGGGGCGGATTTTGGGACGAGCAGTACTTC.

The chain has TRBV29-1 and TRBJ2-5; D not resolved. The ends were cut back, 4 bases at V and 1 base at J, with 13 bases in the middle. Germline CDR1 and CDR2: SQVTM and ANQGSEA. The length of the CDR3 is 14 residues. This CDR3 is CSVGRAAPQETQYF. The CDR3 nucleotides read TGCAGCGTTGGACGGGCCGCCCCCCAAGAGACCCAGTACTTC. Supplemented by reference TRBV29-1 and TRBJ2-5, the full variable domain reads SAVISQKPSRDICQRGTSLTIQCQVDSQVTMMFWYRQQPGQSLTLIATANQGSEATYESGFVIDKFPISRPNLTFSTLTVSNMSPEDSSIYLCSVGRAAPQETQYFGPGTRLLVL.

V and J are TRBV7-3 and TRBJ2-1, with TRBD1 matching 8 bases. The ends lost 5 bases at V and 10 bases at J; junction bases unmatched: 7. This CDR3 has 13 amino acids. CDR1 is SGHTA and CDR2 is FQGTGA in the germline V gene. Here the CDR3 reads CASSPQGAREQFF. DNA of the CDR3: TGTGCCAGCAGCCCCCAGGGGGCGCGGGAGCAGTTCTTC.

This clonotype was recorded once. The chain links TRBV5-1 to TRBJ2-7; 7 nucleotides align to TRBD2. The CDR3 covers 15 residues. Germline CDR1 is SGHRS and CDR2 is YFSETQ. Trimming took 2 bases from V and 4 from J; bases not matched to a gene: 9. The CDR3 reads CASSFERGPGYEQYF. Written as DNA, the CDR3 is TGCGCCAGCAGCTTTGAGCGGGGTCCCGGGTACGAGCAGTACTTC.

The CDR3 nucleotides read TGTGCCAGCAGCTCTGGACAGGGGGTTAGCACAGATACGCAGTATTTT. Protein product: CASSSGQGVSTDTQYF. The chain uses TRBV7-9 and TRBJ2-3, with 10 bases matching TRBD1. Trimming removed 4 bases from V and 0 bases from J; junction bases left unmatched: 4. The CDR3 runs to 16 residues. CDR1 and CDR2 (germline): SEHNR, FQNEAQ (reference sequence).

In its sample, this clonotype was seen a few times. This sequence joins TRBV20-1 and TRBJ2-7; D is possibly TRBD1 (5 bases). The germline V gene has CDR1 DFQATT and CDR2 SNEGSKA (reference sequence). Trimming took off 2 bases at V and 2 bases at J, with 10 bases between the two ends. The CDR3 spans 13 residues. This CDR3 reads CSARIRAPYEQYF. CDR3 nucleotide sequence: TGCAGTGCTAGAATCAGGGCCCCCTACGAGCAGTACTTC.

The chain uses TRBV12-3 or TRBV12-4 and TRBJ1-2, with TRBD1 matching 7 bases. The CDR3 has 15 residues. The V gene end was trimmed by 5 bases and the J gene end by 5 bases; junction bases not matched to a gene: 11. In DNA form, the CDR3 reads TGTGCCAGCAGTCCACGACAGGGCCCGGGGTATGGCTACACCTTC. It translates to CASSPRQGPGYGYTF.

J is TRBJ2-5 and V is TRBV12-3 or TRBV12-4, with 11 nucleotides matching TRBD1. The CDR3 is made up of 16 amino acids. V trimming: 4 bases; J trimming: 3 bases; junction bases outside the gene matches: 7. The CDR3 coding sequence is TGTGCCAGCAGTTATCGGTGGGGACAGGGGGAAGAGACCCAGTACTTC. Its protein is CASSYRWGQGEETQYF.